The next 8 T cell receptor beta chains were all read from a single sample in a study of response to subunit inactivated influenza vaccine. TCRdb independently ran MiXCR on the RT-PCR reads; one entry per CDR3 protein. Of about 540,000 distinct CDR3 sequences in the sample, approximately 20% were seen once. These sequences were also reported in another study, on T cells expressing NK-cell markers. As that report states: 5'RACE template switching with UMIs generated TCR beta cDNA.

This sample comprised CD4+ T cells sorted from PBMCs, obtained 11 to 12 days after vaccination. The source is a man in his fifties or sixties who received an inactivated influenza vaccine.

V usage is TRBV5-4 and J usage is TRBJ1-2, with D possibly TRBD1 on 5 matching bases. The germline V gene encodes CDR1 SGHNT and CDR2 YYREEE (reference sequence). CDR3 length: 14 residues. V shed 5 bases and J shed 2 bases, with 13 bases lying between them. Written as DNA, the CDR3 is TGTGCCAGCAGTCTCTGGGGGACCAACTATGGCTACACCTTC. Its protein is CASSLWGTNYGYTF.

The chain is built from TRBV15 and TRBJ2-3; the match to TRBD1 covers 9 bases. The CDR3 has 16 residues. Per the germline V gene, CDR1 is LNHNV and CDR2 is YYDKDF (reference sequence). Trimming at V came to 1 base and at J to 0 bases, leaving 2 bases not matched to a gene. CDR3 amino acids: CATSRADRGSTDTQYF. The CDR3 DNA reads TGTGCCACCAGCAGAGCAGACAGGGGGAGCACAGATACGCAGTATTTT.

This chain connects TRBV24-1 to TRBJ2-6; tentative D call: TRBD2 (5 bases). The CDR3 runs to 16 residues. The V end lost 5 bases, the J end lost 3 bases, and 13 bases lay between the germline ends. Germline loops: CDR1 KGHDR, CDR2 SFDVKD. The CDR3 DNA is TGTGCCACCAGTGGCACACTAGGGCGTGGGGCCAACGTCCTGACTTTC. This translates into CATSGTLGRGANVLTF.

CDR3 bases: TGCGCCAGCAGCTTTACTAGCGGGAGTGCTAACACCGGGGAGCTGTTTTTT. Translated, it gives CASSFTSGSANTGELFF. This sequence joins TRBV5-1 and TRBJ2-2; 11 nucleotides agree with TRBD2. The CDR3 is made up of 17 amino acids. Trimming took 2 bases from V and 2 from J; bases not matched to a gene: 5. Germline CDR1 and CDR2: SGHRS and YFSETQ.

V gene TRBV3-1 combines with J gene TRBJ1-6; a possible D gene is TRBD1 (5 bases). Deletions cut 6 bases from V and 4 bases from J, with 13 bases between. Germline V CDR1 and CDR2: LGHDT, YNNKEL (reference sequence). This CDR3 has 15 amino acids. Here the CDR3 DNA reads TGTGCCAGCAGGACCTGGGACTCTTATAATTCACCCCTCCACTTT. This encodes CASRTWDSYNSPLHF.

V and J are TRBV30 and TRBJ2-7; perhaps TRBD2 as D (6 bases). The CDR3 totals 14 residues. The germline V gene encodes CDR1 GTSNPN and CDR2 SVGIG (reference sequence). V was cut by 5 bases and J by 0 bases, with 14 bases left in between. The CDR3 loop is CAWGRQVTSYEQYF. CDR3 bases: TGTGCCTGGGGGAGGCAGGTGACCTCCTACGAGCAGTACTTC.

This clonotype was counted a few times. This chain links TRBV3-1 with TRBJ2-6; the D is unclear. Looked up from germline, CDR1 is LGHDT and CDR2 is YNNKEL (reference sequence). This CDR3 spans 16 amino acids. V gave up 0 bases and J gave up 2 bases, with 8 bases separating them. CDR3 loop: CASSQELVTGANVLTF. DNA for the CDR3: TGTGCCAGCAGCCAAGAGTTGGTGACTGGGGCCAACGTCCTGACTTTC.

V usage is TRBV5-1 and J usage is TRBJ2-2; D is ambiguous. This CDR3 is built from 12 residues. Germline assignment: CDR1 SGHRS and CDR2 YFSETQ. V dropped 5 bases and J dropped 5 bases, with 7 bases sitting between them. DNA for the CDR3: TGCGCCAGCAGACGTGTAACCGGGGAGCTGTTTTTT. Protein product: CASRRVTGELFF.